This TCR beta chain was captured by sequencing in a study of patients and donors after allogeneic stem cell transplantation. Only a few counts were recorded for this clonotype. TCRdb re-analysed the RT-PCR reads in MiXCR, keeping a single row per CDR3 protein. Of some 60,000 distinct CDR3 sequences in the sample, roughly 15% are singletons; the top ten hold around 30%. Material: blood, either unsorted or a sorted T cell fraction (not recorded which). The receptor's source is a human donor who was either an allogeneic HSCT recipient or a stem cell or donor lymphocyte infusion donor (not recorded which). It is not recorded whose cells these are; they may come from a transplant donor.

In nucleotides, the CDR3 is TGTGCCAGCAGCTTGGTGTTGACAGAAAAAGAGACCCAGTACTTC. This codes for CASSLVLTEKETQYF. J is TRBJ2-5 and V is TRBV5-6; TRBD1 might be the D (5 bases). CDR3 length equals 15 residues. V lost 0 bases and J 3 bases, leaving 12 bases between the germline ends. The V gene's germline CDR1 is SGHDT and CDR2 YYEEEE.